This T cell receptor beta chain was recovered during a study of shared clonotypes between healthy human individuals. Study information: Per donor, three plates held CD4 naive cells, three held CD4 memory, two held CD8 naive and one held CD8 memory. General study results and limits: A reduction in generation probabilities was seen for non-shared clonotypes relative to those shared by all four donors.

Clones were sequenced by immunoSEQ multiplex PCR, and TCRdb holds only the in-frame ones, with some missing. This table holds around 2.5 million clones, roughly 93% found once. The germline CDR1 and CDR2 sequences are SGHVS and FNYEAQ. The V and J ends lost 3 bases and 9 bases, in that order; junction bases with no gene match: 8. The length of the CDR3 is 15 residues. The healthy adult donors were HIV-negative and reported no recent acute infections or vaccinations. Donors comprised only Caucasian adults living in Nashville, Tennessee. As to this clone: What it recognizes is unknown.

The sequencing input was naive CD4+ T cells from PBMCs. Subset here: CD45RA+ positively selected. The chain combines TRBV7-6 with TRBJ2-7; 13 bases match TRBD2. This clonotype was sampled from a man aged 18 to 29 in good health. Some clones in this sample may be carry-over from other donors' samples. CDR3 residues: CASSLGRTSGSWQYF. The DNA of the CDR3 is TGTGCCAGCAGCTTGGGAAGGACTAGCGGGAGTTGGCAGTACTTC.